A selection of T cell receptor beta chains follows, all from one sample in a study of CXCR3-negative and CXCR3-positive naive CD8 T cells. From its re-call of the 5' RACE reads, TCRdb lists each CDR3 protein once, without DNA. Recorded here are 150,000 or so distinct CDR3 sequences; the top ten clones represent 0.45% to 0.6%. The sample was naive CXCR3+ CD8+ T cells from blood. Receptors originate from a human donor in good health. Some clones in this sample may be carry-over from other donors' samples. The CDR3 runs from the conserved cysteine through the conserved F or W.

v_call	j_call	cdr3_aa
TRBV20-1	TRBJ2-1	CSARVYVANEQFF
TRBV29-1	TRBJ1-1	CSVLTPLNTEAFF
TRBV7-2	TRBJ2-1	CASSLRGRQLAIIEQFF
TRBV12-3/TRBV12-4	TRBJ2-1	CASGPAGARNEQFF
TRBV20-1	TRBJ2-5	CSARRGGAAETQYF
TRBV28	TRBJ2-7	CASSLGVARTYSYEQYF
TRBV15	TRBJ1-1	CATSRGDGGNTEAFF
TRBV12-3/TRBV12-4	TRBJ2-7	CASSPRTDLDEQYF
TRBV4-1	TRBJ2-7	CASSQDGQRRTGDNEQYF
TRBV5-1	TRBJ2-1	CASSLVPYNEQFF
TRBV7-9	TRBJ2-2	CASSLGPSRNTGELFF
TRBV19	TRBJ2-2	CASSWQGSTGELFF
TRBV12-3/TRBV12-4	TRBJ2-7	CASSLAVPDEQYF
TRBV2	TRBJ2-7	CASSGGPGAEYEQYF
TRBV5-1	TRBJ2-7	CASSLPLSYEQYF
TRBV12-5	TRBJ2-5	CASGLAPRETQYF
TRBV5-6	TRBJ1-1	CASSRWTGAFGTEAFF
TRBV4-3	TRBJ1-2	CASSQEGGTTYGYTF
TRBV4-3	TRBJ1-6	CASSHARDRVSSYNSPLHF
TRBV4-3	TRBJ2-1	CASSQDPAGGLSEQFF
TRBV3-1	TRBJ2-3	CASSLTSGVNTQYF
TRBV7-6	TRBJ1-4	CASSSTGSTNEKLFF
TRBV23-1	TRBJ2-3	CASSQSAVAGPGELAARTDTQYF
TRBV7-9	TRBJ2-1	CASSFGLEGFYEQFF